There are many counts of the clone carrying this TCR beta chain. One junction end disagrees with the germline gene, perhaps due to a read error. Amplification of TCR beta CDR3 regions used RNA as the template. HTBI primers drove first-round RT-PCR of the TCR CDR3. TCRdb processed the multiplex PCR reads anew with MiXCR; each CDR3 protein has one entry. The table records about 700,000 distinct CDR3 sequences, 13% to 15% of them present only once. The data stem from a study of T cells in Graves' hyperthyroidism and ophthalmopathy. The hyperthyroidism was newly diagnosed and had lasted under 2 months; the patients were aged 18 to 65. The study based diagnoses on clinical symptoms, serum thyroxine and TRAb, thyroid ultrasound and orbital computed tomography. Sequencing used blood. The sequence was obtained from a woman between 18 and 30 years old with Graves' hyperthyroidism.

The CDR3 sequence: CASSSLETDTQYF. CDR3 nucleotide sequence: TGTGCTAGCAGCTCTCTAGAAACAGATACGCAGTATTTT. The J gene is TRBJ2-3, the V gene TRBV7-7; no firm D call. CDR1 and CDR2 from the germline V gene are SSHAT and FNYEAQ (reference sequence). This CDR3 region has 13 residues.